This T cell receptor (beta chain) was observed in a study of blood T cell repertoires in COVID-19. The V segment lost 4 bases and the J segment 6 bases; nucleotides outside the gene matches: 22. Looked up from germline, CDR1 is LGHDT and CDR2 is YNNKEL (reference sequence). The CDR3 totals 21 residues. Participants classified as exposed had met a COVID-19 case within 2 weeks before study entry. Original handling: Amplification from reference gene primers served as the basis for estimated nucleated cell counts. Some clones are missing from TCRdb's copy, which holds only in-frame ones; the method was immunoSEQ multiplex PCR. The V and J calls and clone size are taken from that table; D and trimming were inferred from the DNA. The sample gives fewer than 250,000 clones, nearly 90% of which show up once; about 15% is in the top ten.

The sample taken for sequencing was PBMCs or T cells enriched from blood (not recorded which). The V gene is TRBV3-1 (or the pseudogene TRBV3-2), the J gene TRBJ2-2; 11 bases match TRBD2. The sequence was collected from a man aged 25-40 years who had been exposed to COVID-19. CDR3 region: CASSPRASGGSGWLGAGELFF. The CDR3 DNA reads as TGTGCCAGCAGCCCCAGGGCTAGCGGGGGGTCCGGATGGTTGGGAGCCGGGGAGCTGTTTTTT.